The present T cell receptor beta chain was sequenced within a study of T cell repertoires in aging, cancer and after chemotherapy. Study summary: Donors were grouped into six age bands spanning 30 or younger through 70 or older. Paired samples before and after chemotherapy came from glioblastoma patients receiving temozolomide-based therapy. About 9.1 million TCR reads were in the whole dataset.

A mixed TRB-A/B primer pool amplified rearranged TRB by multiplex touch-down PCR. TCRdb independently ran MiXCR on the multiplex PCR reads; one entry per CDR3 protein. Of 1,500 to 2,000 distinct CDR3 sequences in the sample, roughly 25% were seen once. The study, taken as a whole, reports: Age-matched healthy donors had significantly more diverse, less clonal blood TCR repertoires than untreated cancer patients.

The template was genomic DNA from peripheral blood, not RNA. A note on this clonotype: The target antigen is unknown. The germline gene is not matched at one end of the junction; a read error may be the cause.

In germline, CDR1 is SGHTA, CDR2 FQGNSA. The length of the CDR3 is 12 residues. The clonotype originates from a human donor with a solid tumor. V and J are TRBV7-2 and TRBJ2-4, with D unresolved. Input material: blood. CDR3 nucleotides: TGTGCCGGCAGCCTTGCTAGAGACATTCAGTACTTC. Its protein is CAGSLARDIQYF.